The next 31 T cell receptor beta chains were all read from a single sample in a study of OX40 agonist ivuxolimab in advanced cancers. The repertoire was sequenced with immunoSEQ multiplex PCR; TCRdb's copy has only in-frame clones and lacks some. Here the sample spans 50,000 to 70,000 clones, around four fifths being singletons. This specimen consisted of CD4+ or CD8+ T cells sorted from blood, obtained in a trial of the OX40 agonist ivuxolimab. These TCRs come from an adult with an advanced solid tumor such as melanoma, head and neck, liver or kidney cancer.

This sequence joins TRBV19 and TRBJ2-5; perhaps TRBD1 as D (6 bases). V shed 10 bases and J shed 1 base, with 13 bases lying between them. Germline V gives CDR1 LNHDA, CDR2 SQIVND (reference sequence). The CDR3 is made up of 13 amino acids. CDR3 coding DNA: TGTGCCACCAAAGGACAGCCCCAAGAGACCCAGTACTTC. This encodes CATKGQPQETQYF.

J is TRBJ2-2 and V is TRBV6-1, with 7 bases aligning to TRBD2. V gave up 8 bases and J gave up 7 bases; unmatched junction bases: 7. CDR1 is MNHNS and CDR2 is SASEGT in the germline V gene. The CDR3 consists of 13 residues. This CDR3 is CASHRGVSGELFF. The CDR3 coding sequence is TGTGCCAGCCACCGGGGGGTGAGCGGGGAGCTGTTTTTT.

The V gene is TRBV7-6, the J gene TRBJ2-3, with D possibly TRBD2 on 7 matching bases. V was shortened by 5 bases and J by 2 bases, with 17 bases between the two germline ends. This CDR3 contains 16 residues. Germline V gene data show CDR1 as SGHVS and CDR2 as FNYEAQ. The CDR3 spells CASSLRSGGHTDTQYF. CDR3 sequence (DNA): TGTGCCAGCAGCCTAAGATCCGGGGGGCACACAGATACGCAGTATTTT.

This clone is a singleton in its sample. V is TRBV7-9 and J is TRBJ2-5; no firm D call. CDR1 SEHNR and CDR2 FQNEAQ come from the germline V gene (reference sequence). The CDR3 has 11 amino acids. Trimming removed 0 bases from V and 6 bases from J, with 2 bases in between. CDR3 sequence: CASSLAKTQYF. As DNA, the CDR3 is TGTGCCAGCAGCTTAGCCAAGACCCAGTACTTC.

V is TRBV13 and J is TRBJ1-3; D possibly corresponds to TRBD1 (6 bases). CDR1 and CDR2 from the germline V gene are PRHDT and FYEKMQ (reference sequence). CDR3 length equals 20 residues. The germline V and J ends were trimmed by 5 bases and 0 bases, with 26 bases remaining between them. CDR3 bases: TGTGCCAGCAGCGGAAGTGAGTTGGGACACATAAACCGCTCTGGAAACACCATATATTTT. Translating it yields CASSGSELGHINRSGNTIYF.

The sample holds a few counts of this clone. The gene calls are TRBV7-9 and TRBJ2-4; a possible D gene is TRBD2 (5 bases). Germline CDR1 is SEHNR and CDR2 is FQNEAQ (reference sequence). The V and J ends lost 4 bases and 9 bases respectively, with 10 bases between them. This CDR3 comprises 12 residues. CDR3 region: CASSSTSGIQYF. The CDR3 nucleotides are TGTGCCAGCAGCTCTACTAGTGGCATTCAGTACTTC.

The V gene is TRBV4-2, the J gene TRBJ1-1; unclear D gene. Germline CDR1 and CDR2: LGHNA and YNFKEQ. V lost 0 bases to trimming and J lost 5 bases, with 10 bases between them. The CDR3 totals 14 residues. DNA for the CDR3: TGTGCCAGCAGCCAAGAGCAGGCCGGAACTGAAGCTTTCTTT. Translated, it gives CASSQEQAGTEAFF.

The CDR3 is CASRRAGSDEQFF. CDR3 DNA: TGTGCCAGCAGGAGAGCAGGGAGCGATGAGCAGTTCTTC. The V call is TRBV5-6, the J call TRBJ2-1, with D possibly called TRBD1 or TRBD2 (5 bases each). V gave up 5 bases and J gave up 8 bases, with 14 bases separating them. Germline CDR1 and CDR2: SGHDT and YYEEEE. The CDR3 extends over 13 amino acids.

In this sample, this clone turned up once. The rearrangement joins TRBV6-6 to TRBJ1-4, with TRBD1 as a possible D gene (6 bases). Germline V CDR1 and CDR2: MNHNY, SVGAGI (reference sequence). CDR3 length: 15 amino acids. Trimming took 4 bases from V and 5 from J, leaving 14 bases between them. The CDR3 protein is CASSWAGGRNEKLFF. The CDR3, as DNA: TGTGCCAGCAGTTGGGCGGGGGGCCGGAATGAAAAACTGTTTTTT.

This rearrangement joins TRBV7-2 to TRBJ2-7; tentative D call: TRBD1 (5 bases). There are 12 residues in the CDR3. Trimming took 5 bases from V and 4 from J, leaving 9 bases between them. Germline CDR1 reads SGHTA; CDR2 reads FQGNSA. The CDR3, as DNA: TGTGCCAGCAGCCAAGGGGTATACGAGCAGTACTTC. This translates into CASSQGVYEQYF.

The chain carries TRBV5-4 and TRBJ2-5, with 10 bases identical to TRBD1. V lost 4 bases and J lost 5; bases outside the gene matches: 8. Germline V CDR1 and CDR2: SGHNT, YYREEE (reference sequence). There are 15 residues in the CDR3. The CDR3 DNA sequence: TGTGCCAGCAGCCAGACAGGGGGCGAAGACGAGACCCAGTACTTC. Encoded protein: CASSQTGGEDETQYF.

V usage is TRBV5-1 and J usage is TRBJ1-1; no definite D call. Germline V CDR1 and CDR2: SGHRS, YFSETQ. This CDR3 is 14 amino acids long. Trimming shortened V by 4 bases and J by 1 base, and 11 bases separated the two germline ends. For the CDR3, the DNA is TGCGCCAGCAGCCTAGAATCTGCGAACACTGAAGCTTTCTTT. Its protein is CASSLESANTEAFF.

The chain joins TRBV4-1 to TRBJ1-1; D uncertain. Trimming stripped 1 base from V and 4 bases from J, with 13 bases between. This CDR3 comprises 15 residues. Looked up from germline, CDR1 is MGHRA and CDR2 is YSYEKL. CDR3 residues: CASSQVGSLGTEAFF. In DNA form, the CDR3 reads TGCGCCAGCAGCCAAGTAGGGAGTTTGGGCACTGAAGCTTTCTTT.

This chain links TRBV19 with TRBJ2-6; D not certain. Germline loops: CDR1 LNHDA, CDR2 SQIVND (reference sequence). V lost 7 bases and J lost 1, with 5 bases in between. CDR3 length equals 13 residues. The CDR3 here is CASTYSGANVLTF. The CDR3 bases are TGTGCCAGTACTTATTCTGGGGCCAACGTCCTGACTTTC.

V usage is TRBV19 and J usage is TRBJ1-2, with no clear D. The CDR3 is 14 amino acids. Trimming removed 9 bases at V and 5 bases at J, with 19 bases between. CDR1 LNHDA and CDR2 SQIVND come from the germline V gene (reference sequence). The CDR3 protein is CASFTVGPIYGYTF. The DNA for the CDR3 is TGTGCCAGCTTTACGGTCGGGCCCATTTATGGCTACACCTTC.

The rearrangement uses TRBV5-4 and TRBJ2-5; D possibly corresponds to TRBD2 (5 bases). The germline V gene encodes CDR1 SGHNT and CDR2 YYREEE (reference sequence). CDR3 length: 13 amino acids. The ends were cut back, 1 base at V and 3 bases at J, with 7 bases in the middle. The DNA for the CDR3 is TGTGCCAGCAGCTTGTTACTAGAAGAGACCCAGTACTTC. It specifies CASSLLLEETQYF.

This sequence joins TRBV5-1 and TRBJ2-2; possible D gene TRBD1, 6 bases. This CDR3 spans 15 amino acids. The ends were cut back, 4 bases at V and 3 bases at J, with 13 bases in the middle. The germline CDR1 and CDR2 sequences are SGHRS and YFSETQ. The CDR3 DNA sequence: TGCGCCAGCAGCCCTCGGGACACGTACACCGGGGAGCTGTTTTTT. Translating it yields CASSPRDTYTGELFF.

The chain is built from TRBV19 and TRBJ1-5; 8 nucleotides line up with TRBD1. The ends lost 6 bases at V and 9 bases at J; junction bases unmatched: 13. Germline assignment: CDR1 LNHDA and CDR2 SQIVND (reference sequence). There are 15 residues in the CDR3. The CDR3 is CASSGTGGGGGPQHF. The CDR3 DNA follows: TGTGCCAGTAGCGGAACAGGGGGGGGTGGAGGGCCCCAGCATTTT.

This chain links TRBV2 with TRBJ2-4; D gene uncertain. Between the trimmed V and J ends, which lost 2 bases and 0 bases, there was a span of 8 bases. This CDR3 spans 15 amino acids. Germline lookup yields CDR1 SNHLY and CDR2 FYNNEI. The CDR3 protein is CASSEMELAKNIQYF. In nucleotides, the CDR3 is TGTGCCAGCAGTGAAATGGAGTTAGCCAAAAACATTCAGTACTTC.

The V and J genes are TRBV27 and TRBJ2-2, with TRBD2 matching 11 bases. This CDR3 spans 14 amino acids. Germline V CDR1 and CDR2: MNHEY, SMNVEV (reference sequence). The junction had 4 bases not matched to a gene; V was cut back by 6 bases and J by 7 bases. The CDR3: CASRLAGANGELFF. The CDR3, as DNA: TGTGCCAGCAGACTAGCGGGAGCTAACGGGGAGCTGTTTTTT.

CDR3 coding DNA: TGTGCCAGCAGCTTGGCCTTGGGCCCCTACTACGAGCAGTACTTC. Translating gives CASSLALGPYYEQYF. The chain links TRBV5-5 to TRBJ2-7; D call uncertain. The germline V gene encodes CDR1 SGHKS and CDR2 YYEKEE (reference sequence). This CDR3 has 15 amino acids. V shed 0 bases and J shed 3 bases, with 13 bases lying between them.

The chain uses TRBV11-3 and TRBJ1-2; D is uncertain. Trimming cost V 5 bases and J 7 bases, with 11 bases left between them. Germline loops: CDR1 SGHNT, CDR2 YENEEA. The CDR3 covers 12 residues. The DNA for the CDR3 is TGTGCCAGCAGCCGTGGGCTGTCTGGCTACACCTTC. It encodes CASSRGLSGYTF.

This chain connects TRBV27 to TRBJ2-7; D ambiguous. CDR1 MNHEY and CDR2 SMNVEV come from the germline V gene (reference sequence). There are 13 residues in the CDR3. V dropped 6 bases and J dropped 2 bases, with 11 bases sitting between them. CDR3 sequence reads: CASRGLGTYEQYF. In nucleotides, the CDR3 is TGTGCCAGCAGAGGTCTAGGGACCTACGAGCAGTACTTC.

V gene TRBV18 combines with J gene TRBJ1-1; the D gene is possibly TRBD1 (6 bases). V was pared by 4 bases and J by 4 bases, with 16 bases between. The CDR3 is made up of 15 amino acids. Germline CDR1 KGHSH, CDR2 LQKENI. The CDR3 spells CASSLRDIISTEAFF. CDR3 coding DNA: TGTGCCAGCTCACTTCGGGACATCATATCCACTGAAGCTTTCTTT.

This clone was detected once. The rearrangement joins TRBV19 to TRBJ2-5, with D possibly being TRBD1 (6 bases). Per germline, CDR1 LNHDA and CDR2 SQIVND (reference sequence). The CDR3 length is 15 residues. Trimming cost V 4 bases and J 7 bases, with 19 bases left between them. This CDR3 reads CASSTDRFSGRTQYF. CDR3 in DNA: TGTGCCAGTAGTACAGACAGGTTCTCGGGTAGGACCCAGTACTTC.

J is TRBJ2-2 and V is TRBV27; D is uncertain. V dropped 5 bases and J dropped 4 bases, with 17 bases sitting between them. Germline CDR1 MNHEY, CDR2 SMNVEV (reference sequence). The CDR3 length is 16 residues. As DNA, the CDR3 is TGTGCCAGCAGTCCGGGCCCCGAGTGGACCACCGGGGAGCTGTTTTTT. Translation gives CASSPGPEWTTGELFF.

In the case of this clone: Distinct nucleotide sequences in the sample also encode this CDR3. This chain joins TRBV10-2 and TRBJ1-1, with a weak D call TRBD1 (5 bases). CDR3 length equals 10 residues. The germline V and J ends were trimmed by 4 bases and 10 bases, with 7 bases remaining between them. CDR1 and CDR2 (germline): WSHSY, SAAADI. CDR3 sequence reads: CASSGRGAFF. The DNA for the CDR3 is TGCGCCAGCAGTGGGAGGGGAGCTTTCTTT.

The CDR3 region has the DNA TGTGCCAGCAGCCTAACAGGGTTCGGCTACACCTTC. It translates to CASSLTGFGYTF. The rearrangement links TRBV6-6 to TRBJ1-2; maybe TRBD1 (6 bases). With 6 bases removed from V and 8 bases from J, the gap between germline ends came to 13 bases. Germline CDR1 and CDR2: MNHNY and SVGAGI (reference sequence). This CDR3 is 12 amino acids long.

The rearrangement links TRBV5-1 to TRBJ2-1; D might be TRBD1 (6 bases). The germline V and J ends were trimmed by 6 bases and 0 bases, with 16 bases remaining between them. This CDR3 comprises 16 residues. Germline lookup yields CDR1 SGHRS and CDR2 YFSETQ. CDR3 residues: CASTALTGRSYNEQFF. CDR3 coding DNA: TGCGCCAGCACCGCCCTGACAGGCCGCTCCTACAATGAGCAGTTCTTC.

The CDR3 coding sequence is TGTGCCAGCTCGTCTGACAGGGTGGATCAGCCCCAGCATTTT. It translates to CASSSDRVDQPQHF. The gene calls are TRBV18 and TRBJ1-5; TRBD1 matches 7 bases. V was pared by 6 bases and J by 5 bases, with 7 bases of the junction left unmatched. Germline loops: CDR1 KGHSH, CDR2 LQKENI. The CDR3 covers 14 residues.

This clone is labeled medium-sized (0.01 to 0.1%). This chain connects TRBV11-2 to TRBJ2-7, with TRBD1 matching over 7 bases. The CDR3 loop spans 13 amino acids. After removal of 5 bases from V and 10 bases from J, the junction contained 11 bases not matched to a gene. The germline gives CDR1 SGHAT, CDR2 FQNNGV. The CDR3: CASSPTGTALQYF. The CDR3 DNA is TGTGCCAGCAGCCCAACCGGGACAGCACTTCAGTACTTC. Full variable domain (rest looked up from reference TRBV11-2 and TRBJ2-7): EAGVAQSPRYKIIEKRQSVAFWCNPISGHATLYWYQQILGQGPKLLIQFQNNGVVDDSQLPKDRFSAERLKGVDSTLKIQPAKLEDSAVYLCASSPTGTALQYFGPGTRLTVT.